The entry that follows covers one T cell receptor (beta chain) sequence. Its cognate antigen is unknown. Generated by immunoSEQ multiplex PCR, the TCRdb table keeps only in-frame clones and is missing some. The table records about 45,000 clones, roughly 78% of them present only once. Time point described: peripheral blood 6 weeks after treatment start. Enrolled patients showed locally advanced or metastatic urothelial carcinoma. Per-patient samples, pretreatment and on-treatment, numbered 1 to 8. This sample is part of a study of PD-L1 blockade in urothelial cancer. In the study overall: About 85% of the 29 patients were men whose urothelial cancer was bladder-origin. Study findings and constraints: In blood at 3 weeks, tumor-associated clones expanded more among patients with durable benefit.

Between the trimmed V and J ends, which lost 0 bases and 3 bases, there was a span of 12 bases. Germline V gene data show CDR1 as GTSNPN and CDR2 as SVGIG (reference sequence). The CDR3 is made up of 15 amino acids. This material consisted of PBMCs, taken around atezolizumab (anti-PD-L1) treatment. The sequence was obtained from a man in his fifties or sixties with urothelial cancer. The chain links TRBV30 to TRBJ1-5, with a tentative D call TRBD1 (5 bases). The CDR3: CAWSVAGRNNQPQHF. The CDR3 nucleotides are TGTGCCTGGAGTGTTGCAGGGCGAAACAATCAGCCCCAGCATTTT. Full variable domain (missing parts from reference TRBV30 and TRBJ1-5): SQTIHQWPATLVQPVGSPLSLECTVEGTSNPNLYWYRQAAGRGLQLLFYSVGIGQISSEVPQNLSASRPQDRQFILSSKKLLLSDSGFYLCAWSVAGRNNQPQHFGDGTRLSIL.